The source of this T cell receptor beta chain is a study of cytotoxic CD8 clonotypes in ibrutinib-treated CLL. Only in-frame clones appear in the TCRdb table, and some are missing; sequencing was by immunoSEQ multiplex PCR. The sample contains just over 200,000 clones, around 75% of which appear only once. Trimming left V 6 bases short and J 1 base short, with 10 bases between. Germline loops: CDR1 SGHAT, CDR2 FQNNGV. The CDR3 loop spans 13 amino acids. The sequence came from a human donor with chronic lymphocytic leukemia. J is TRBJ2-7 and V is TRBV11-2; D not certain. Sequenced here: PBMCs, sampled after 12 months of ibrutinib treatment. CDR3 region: CASSLGESYEQYF. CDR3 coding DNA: TGTGCCAGCAGTTTGGGCGAGTCCTACGAGCAGTACTTC.